This T cell receptor (beta chain) was obtained from a study of Graves' ophthalmopathy and Graves' hyperthyroidism. As for the study in general: Peripheral blood (taken before any treatment) was collected at initial diagnosis.

Trimming took off 6 bases at V and 0 bases at J, with 20 bases between the two ends. Germline lookup yields CDR1 MGHDK and CDR2 SYGVNS. This CDR3 has 17 residues. Ophthalmopathy was moderately-to-severely active, CAS at least 3, NOSPECS at least 4, lasting under 3 months. Beta-chain TCR CDR3 regions were amplified from RNA transcripts. RT-PCR with HTBI primers came first, then second-round multiplex PCR. TCRdb ran MiXCR on the multiplex PCR reads and lists one entry per CDR3 protein. The data show hundreds of thousands of distinct CDR3 sequences, just over 40% seen once. The J gene is TRBJ1-2, the V gene TRBV25-1, with a tentative D call TRBD1 (6 bases). The sample was peripheral blood. The TCR originated in an adult man with Graves' ophthalmopathy. CDR3 amino acids: CASSLEPNRVANYGYTF. The CDR3 DNA is TGTGCCAGCAGCTTAGAGCCAAACAGGGTGGCTAACTATGGCTACACCTTC.